This T cell receptor beta chain came from a study of T-cell reconstitution after alpha-beta-depleted transplantation in children. General observations from the study: Diversity and T-cell counts at one year after transplant derived mostly from new T cells.

Trimming took 6 bases from V and 7 from J, leaving 22 bases between them. The CDR3 extends over 16 amino acids. The germline CDR1 and CDR2 sequences are SGHNT and YYREEE (reference sequence). Preparing the TCRbeta library involved the use of unique molecular identifiers. TCRdb used MiXCR to reprocess the PCR reads, holding one entry per CDR3 protein. This table holds about 190,000 distinct CDR3 sequences, around 10% found once. As to this clonotype: Antigen specificity is unknown.

The origin of this receptor is a boy younger than 10 with acute myeloid leukemia, due to receive a stem cell transplant. The input for sequencing was PBMCs, taken before TCRalphabeta/CD19-depleted stem cell transplant. This chain joins TRBV5-4 and TRBJ2-2; perhaps TRBD2 as D (6 bases). The CDR3 DNA sequence: TGTGCCAGCACCGGAACAAACGGGAGACATATCGGGGAGCTGTTTTTT. This encodes CASTGTNGRHIGELFF.